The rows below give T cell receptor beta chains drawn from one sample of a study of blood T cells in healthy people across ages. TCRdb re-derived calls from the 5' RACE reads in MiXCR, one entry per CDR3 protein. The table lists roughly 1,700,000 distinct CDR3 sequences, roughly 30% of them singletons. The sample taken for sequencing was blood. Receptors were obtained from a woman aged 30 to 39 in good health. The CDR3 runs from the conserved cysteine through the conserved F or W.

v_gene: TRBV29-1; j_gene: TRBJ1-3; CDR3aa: CSAEEDFSGNTIYF
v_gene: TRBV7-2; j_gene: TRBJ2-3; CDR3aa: CASSTPPGQGRADTQYF
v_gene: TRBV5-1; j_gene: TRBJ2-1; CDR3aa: CASSWGVGFNEQFF
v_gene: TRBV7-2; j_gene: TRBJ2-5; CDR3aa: CASSRLAGYQETQYF
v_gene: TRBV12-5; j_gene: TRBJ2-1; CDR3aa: CASGLIRGQGRNEQFF
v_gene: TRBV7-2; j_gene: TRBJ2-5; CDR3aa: CASSPRLAGVVETQYF
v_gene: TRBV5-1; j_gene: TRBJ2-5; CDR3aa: CASSRAPVETQYF
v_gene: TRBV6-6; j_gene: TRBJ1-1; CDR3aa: CASREAVNTEAFF
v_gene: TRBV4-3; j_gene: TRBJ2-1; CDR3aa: CASSPSSRTGGDEQFF
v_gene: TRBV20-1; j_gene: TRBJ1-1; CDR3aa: CSAPDRESEAFF